The 26 T cell receptor beta chains listed next were all sequenced from one sample in a study of blood T cells in healthy people across ages. A second PCR, run for about 7 to 11 cycles, used a sample-barcoded 5' primer plus a J-beta primer mix. TCRdb fed the 5' RACE reads into MiXCR, producing one record per CDR3 protein. The sample includes 500,000 to 700,000 distinct CDR3 sequences, less than 35% of them seen just once. The sequencing sample was made of blood. The receptors come from an elderly woman in good health.

This chain joins TRBV20-1 and TRBJ2-7, with D perhaps TRBD2 (6 bases). The CDR3 has 11 amino acids. CDR1 and CDR2 (germline): DFQATT, SNEGSKA (reference sequence). Trimming shortened V by 7 bases and J by 7 bases, and 14 bases separated the two germline ends. DNA of the CDR3: TGCAGTGTACGGGGCGGGAATGAGCAGTACTTC. This encodes CSVRGGNEQYF.

This sequence joins TRBV20-1 and TRBJ2-7; D call uncertain. CDR1 and CDR2 from the germline V gene are DFQATT and SNEGSKA (reference sequence). V was cut by 0 bases and J by 2 bases, with 8 bases left in between. This CDR3 has 13 amino acids. The CDR3 DNA reads TGCAGTGCTAGAGAGTCCAGGCCCTACGAGCAGTACTTC. This encodes CSARESRPYEQYF.

Remarks on this clonotype: A much larger clone differs by one base, so this may be a read error. The chain couples TRBV6-5 to TRBJ2-4; 7 bases map to TRBD1. Near its end, the DNA agrees better with TRBJ2-7, so the J call may be wrong. The CDR3 spans 14 residues. Germline values: CDR1 MNHEY, CDR2 SVGAGI. The CDR3 nucleotides read TGTGCCAGCAGTCGACAGGGATCATTGGACGAGCAGTACTTC. Its protein product is CASSRQGSLDEQYF.

In its sample, this clonotype was seen once. It may be a read error: a sequence one base away is much more abundant. The rearrangement links TRBV6-2 or TRBV6-3 to TRBJ2-1; no definite D call. The CDR3 sequence is 15 residues long. CDR1 is MNHEY and CDR2 is SVGEGT in the germline V gene. V shed 2 bases and J shed 10 bases, with 18 bases lying between them. The CDR3: CASSYGRQASYEQFF. In nucleotides, the CDR3 is TGTGCCAGCAGTTACGGCAGGCAGGCCTCCTACGAGCAGTTCTTC.

This clonotype was observed at least ten times. The V and J genes are TRBV5-1 and TRBJ2-3; 12 bases map to TRBD1. The junction had 7 bases not matched to a gene; V was cut back by 0 bases and J by 5 bases. The CDR3 runs to 17 residues. Germline values: CDR1 SGHRS, CDR2 YFSETQ. The CDR3 reads CASSLAGTGGAKDTQYF. The CDR3 DNA follows: TGCGCCAGCAGCTTGGCTGGGACAGGGGGCGCGAAAGATACGCAGTATTTT.

The V gene is TRBV6-1, the J gene TRBJ1-6, with D tentatively TRBD1 (5 bases). V was trimmed by 5 bases and J by 4 bases, leaving 21 bases between them. The CDR3 is 18 residues long. Per the germline V gene, CDR1 is MNHNS and CDR2 is SASEGT. CDR3 DNA: TGTGCCAGCAGTCGAGTTGGGAGACAGAAATATTATAATTCACCCCTCCACTTT. This codes for CASSRVGRQKYYNSPLHF.

The rearrangement joins TRBV6-6 to TRBJ2-4, with TRBD1 identical over 10 bases. With V trimmed by 0 bases and J by 5 bases, 4 bases remained unmatched. Germline CDR1 reads MNHNY; CDR2 reads SVGAGI (reference sequence). CDR3 size: 16 residues. In DNA form, the CDR3 reads TGTGCCAGCAGTTACTCGAGGACAGGGGGGGAAAACATTCAGTACTTC. It codes for CASSYSRTGGENIQYF.

This clonotype was seen at least ten times. The CDR3 loop is CASRASGGPSEQYF. The DNA for the CDR3 is TGTGCCAGCAGAGCTAGCGGGGGGCCTTCCGAGCAGTACTTC. The chain recombines TRBV6-1 with TRBJ2-7; TRBD2 matches 11 bases. The CDR3 sequence is 14 residues long. V dropped 6 bases and J dropped 6; count of bases not matched to a gene: 7. CDR1 is MNHNS and CDR2 is SASEGT in the germline V gene.

Many counts were recorded for this clonotype. The gene calls are TRBV2 and TRBJ2-5; D gene uncertain. V lost 3 bases to trimming and J lost 2 bases, with 16 bases between them. The CDR3 has 16 amino acids. The V gene's germline CDR1 is SNHLY and CDR2 FYNNEI. This chain's CDR3 is CASSDQGGASQETQYF. CDR3 coding DNA: TGTGCCAGCAGTGACCAAGGCGGTGCCTCTCAAGAGACCCAGTACTTC.

Note on this clonotype: Relative to the germline gene, one junction end is altered; a read error may explain this. J is TRBJ1-2 and V is TRBV7-9; tentatively, D is TRBD1 (5 bases). This CDR3 is built from 16 residues. In germline, CDR1 is SEHNR, CDR2 FQNEAQ (reference sequence). The CDR3, as DNA: TGTGCCAGCAGTCCACCCCAGGACATTACTAACTATGGCTACGCCTTC. It is translated as CASSPPQDITNYGYAF.

In this sample, this clonotype turned up once. This may stem from a read error, because a much larger clone lies one nucleotide away. V gene TRBV10-3 combines with J gene TRBJ2-7; 10 bases fit TRBD2. Germline V gene lookup returns CDR1 ENHRY and CDR2 SYGVKD. This CDR3 has 15 amino acids. The CDR3 protein is CTILSGGYPTYEQYF. The CDR3, as DNA: TGTACCATTCTTAGCGGGGGGTACCCGACCTACGAGCAGTACTTC.

This clonotype was detected a few times. A read error may produce the germline difference seen at one junction end. The CDR3 region has the DNA TGTGCCAGCAGCTTAATTGGGGGCAATCAGCCCCGGCATTTT. As protein: CASSLIGGNQPRHF. This chain connects TRBV7-3 to TRBJ1-5, with a tentative D call TRBD1 (6 bases). The CDR3 has 14 residues. The germline V gene has CDR1 SGHTA and CDR2 FQGTGA. The whole variable domain, remainder taken from reference TRBV7-3 and TRBJ1-5, is GAGVSQTPSNKVTEKGKYVELRCDPISGHTALYWYRQSLGQGPEFLIYFQGTGAADDSGLPNDRFFAVRPEGSVSTLKIQRTERGDSAVYLCASSLIGGNQPRHFGDGTRLSIL.

A note on this clonotype: A read error may be the cause here, since a much bigger clone is one base away. The chain links TRBV27 to TRBJ1-2, with D perhaps TRBD1 (6 bases). Looked up from germline, CDR1 is MNHEY and CDR2 is SMNVEV (reference sequence). The CDR3 spans 16 residues. The DNA for the CDR3 is TGTGCCAGCAGTTTATTCATGGGGGCAACTAACTATGGCTGCACCTTC. Protein: CASSLFMGATNYGCTF.

At least ten counts were recorded for this clonotype. V usage is TRBV6-2 or TRBV6-3 and J usage is TRBJ1-2; 10 bases are shared with TRBD1. The junction had 9 bases not matched to a gene; V was cut back by 5 bases and J by 12 bases. The CDR3 is 13 amino acids. Germline V gene data show CDR1 as MNHEY and CDR2 as SVGEGT. The DNA of the CDR3 is TGTGCCAGCAGTACCGGGACAGGGGATGTCAACACCTTC. Translated, it gives CASSTGTGDVNTF.

This clonotype was seen many times. V is TRBV20-1 and J is TRBJ2-1, with 8 bases identical to TRBD2. Germline assignment: CDR1 DFQATT and CDR2 SNEGSKA (reference sequence). This CDR3 is 14 amino acids long. Germline trimming cut 4 bases from V and 2 bases from J; bases unmatched to any gene: 4. The CDR3 loop reads CSAKSGGAYNEQFF. CDR3 nucleotides: TGCAGTGCTAAGTCGGGGGGGGCCTACAATGAGCAGTTCTTC.

The rearrangement links TRBV20-1 to TRBJ2-2; 7 nucleotides agree with TRBD1. Germline lookup yields CDR1 DFQATT and CDR2 SNEGSKA (reference sequence). The CDR3 has 13 amino acids. V shed 5 bases, J shed 6 bases, and the junction held 6 bases outside the gene matches. CDR3 loop: CSAQTGTAGELFF. CDR3 in DNA: TGCAGTGCTCAGACAGGGACGGCCGGGGAGCTGTTTTTT.

The table lists this clonotype with many counts. The rearrangement joins TRBV6-5 to TRBJ2-3; D possibly corresponds to TRBD2 (6 bases). CDR3 size: 14 residues. Germline lookup yields CDR1 MNHEY and CDR2 SVGAGI. V was shortened by 7 bases and J by 0 bases, with 11 bases between the two germline ends. The CDR3 DNA follows: TGTGCCAGCACCCGGCGGGGTAGCACAGATACGCAGTATTTT. Translated: CASTRRGSTDTQYF.

The chain employs TRBV3-1 and TRBJ2-3; 10 bases agree with TRBD2. CDR1 and CDR2 from the germline V gene are LGHDT and YNNKEL (reference sequence). With 4 bases clipped from V and 1 base from J, the junction kept 5 bases outside the gene matches. This CDR3 contains 16 residues. The CDR3 region is CASSPLAGAGTDTQYF. The DNA for the CDR3 is TGTGCCAGCAGCCCCCTAGCGGGAGCGGGCACAGATACGCAGTATTTT.

This clonotype was recorded at least ten times. V is TRBV6-5 and J is TRBJ1-1; the D is unclear. CDR3 length: 15 amino acids. CDR1 is MNHEY, CDR2 SVGAGI, per germline. V was clipped by 5 bases and J by 1 base, with 14 bases between them. The CDR3 DNA sequence: TGTGCCAGCAGTGACCTTTCGGCGGGGAACACTGAAGCTTTCTTT. This translates into CASSDLSAGNTEAFF.

This clonotype showed up many times. J is TRBJ1-2 and V is TRBV10-2, with a tentative D call TRBD1 (5 bases). Deletions cut 4 bases from V and 8 bases from J, with 17 bases between. Germline CDR1 and CDR2: WSHSY and SAAADI. The CDR3 sequence is 14 residues long. The CDR3 sequence is CASSGEGTFSGYTF. The CDR3 DNA is TGCGCCAGCAGTGGTGAAGGGACTTTTTCGGGCTACACCTTC.

This clonotype was counted many times. The chain couples TRBV7-9 to TRBJ2-1, with D unclear. V shed 5 bases and J shed 7 bases, with 21 bases lying between them. CDR1 is SEHNR and CDR2 is FQNEAQ in the germline V gene (reference sequence). CDR3 length: 16 residues. CDR3 sequence (DNA): TGTGCCAGCAGCCCGGTAGTGCCTACCTCCCGGAATGAGCAGTTCTTC. Residues: CASSPVVPTSRNEQFF.

This clonotype was seen ten or more times. For the CDR3, the DNA is TGTGCCAGCAGCGACCGACAGGGGGCCACAGATACGCAGTATTTT. This gives the protein CASSDRQGATDTQYF. V usage is TRBV7-2 and J usage is TRBJ2-3; the match to TRBD1 covers 10 bases. The CDR3 is 15 amino acids. Germline V CDR1 and CDR2: SGHTA, FQGNSA. Germline trimming cut 5 bases from V and 2 bases from J; bases unmatched to any gene: 4.

This clonotype was recorded a few times. The V gene is TRBV9, the J gene TRBJ2-5, with 11 bases aligning to TRBD2. The CDR3 is made up of 16 amino acids. Trimming cost V 4 bases and J 11 bases; bases outside gene matches: 16. Germline assignment: CDR1 SGDLS and CDR2 YYNGEE. CDR3 residues: CASSPRLAGLVNEQYF. The CDR3 DNA reads as TGTGCCAGCAGCCCCCGACTAGCGGGGCTTGTCAATGAGCAGTACTTC.

This clonotype appeared a few times. This may be a read error, as it is one base from a much larger clone. The chain is built from TRBV6-1 and TRBJ2-1; 7 nucleotides agree with TRBD1. CDR3 length: 16 amino acids. Germline values: CDR1 MNHNS, CDR2 SASEGT. V lost 4 bases and J lost 6; bases outside the gene matches: 12. The DNA for the CDR3 is TGTGCCAGCAGTGGGGTTAGGGACAGATTCCCCAATGAGCAGTTCTTC. Protein: CASSGVRDRFPNEQFF.

V gene TRBV7-3 combines with J gene TRBJ2-1; tentatively, D is TRBD1 or TRBD2 (6 bases each). The CDR3 runs to 17 residues. The V gene's germline CDR1 is SGHTA and CDR2 FQGTGA. Trimming shortened V by 2 bases and J by 6 bases, and 20 bases separated the two germline ends. CDR3 nucleotide sequence: TGTGCCAGCAGCTTATCCACATTCGGGGGCCGGCCCAATGAGCAGTTCTTC. Protein product: CASSLSTFGGRPNEQFF.

Ten or more counts support this clonotype. The chain combines TRBV5-1 with TRBJ2-5; possibly TRBD1 for D (6 bases). The CDR3 sequence is 15 residues long. Trimming took off 4 bases at V and 2 bases at J, with 15 bases between the two ends. The V gene's germline CDR1 is SGHRS and CDR2 YFSETQ. CDR3 nucleotides: TGCGCCAGCAGCCCCCTTGGGGGCTCACAAGAGACCCAGTACTTC. It is translated as CASSPLGGSQETQYF.